This T cell receptor beta chain was identified during a study of cytomegalovirus exposure and HLA in healthy donors. Regarding the study as a whole: Fewer than 200 TCR beta chains were listed as cytomegalovirus-associated. Later analysis associated a missense DCLRE1C variant with TCR beta V- and J-gene trimming. Reports described diagnosis of cytomegalovirus status by the classifier as highly specific and sensitive. The authors excluded some V segments, including TRBV6-2 and TRBV6-3, as indistinguishable.

On this clone itself: Antigen specificity is unknown.

The germline V gene has CDR1 SGHNT and CDR2 YYREEE (reference sequence). V dropped 1 base and J dropped 5 bases, with 12 bases sitting between them. This CDR3 is built from 15 residues. Primers included in the PCR were 60 Vbeta and 13 Jbeta primers. Assay: immunoSEQ multiplex PCR; the TCRdb copy retains only in-frame clones and omits some. The sample lists 170,000 or so clones, about 84% seen once, with around 5% in the top ten. The sequence was collected from a man aged 18 to 30 in good health and CMV-seronegative. The genes are TRBV5-4 and TRBJ2-2, with D maybe TRBD1 (5 bases). The specimen sequenced was PBMCs. CDR3 amino acids: CASSLPGFRTGELFF. The DNA of the CDR3 is TGTGCCAGCAGCTTGCCAGGGTTCAGGACCGGGGAGCTGTTTTTT.